The T cell receptor (beta chain) described here comes from a study of patients and donors after allogeneic stem cell transplantation. There are many counts of this clonotype. The CDR3 loop spans 11 amino acids. CDR1 and CDR2 (germline): SQVTM, ANQGSEA. Trimming shortened V by 7 bases and J by 5 bases, and 11 bases separated the two germline ends. TCRdb fed the RT-PCR reads into MiXCR, producing one record per CDR3 protein. The sample holds hundreds of thousands of distinct CDR3 sequences, under 20% seen once. V is TRBV29-1 and J is TRBJ2-5; a weak D match, TRBD2 (6 bases). The sample consisted of blood, either unsorted or a sorted T cell fraction (not recorded which). The sequence was collected from a human donor who was either an allogeneic HSCT recipient or a stem cell or donor lymphocyte infusion donor (not recorded which). It is not recorded whose cells these are; they may come from a transplant donor. CDR3 protein: CSGLVEETQYF. The CDR3 nucleotides read TGCAGCGGACTAGTGGAGGAGACCCAGTACTTC.